This TCR beta chain was sequenced during a study of CD8+ T cells in alopecia areata. Following extraction, RNA underwent reverse transcription to cDNA, which served as the sequencing template. Only in-frame clones appear in the TCRdb table, and some are missing; sequencing was by immunoSEQ multiplex PCR. The table records roughly 120,000 clones, 55% to 80% of them present only once. The study, taken as a whole, reports: Greater clonality was observed in lesional scalp samples, especially alopecia totalis/universalis, versus normal scalp. The study also sequences resident alphabeta T cells of normal skin in scalp samples.

Notes on this clone: Its antigen is not identified.

The CDR3 has 14 residues. Trimming pared 4 bases from V and 7 bases from J, leaving 18 bases between. Germline V gives CDR1 SGHKS, CDR2 YYEKEE (reference sequence). The rearrangement joins TRBV5-5 to TRBJ2-7, with D perhaps TRBD2 (6 bases). Sample: CD4+ T cells sorted from blood. The TCR comes from a human donor in good health. This CDR3 is CASSNAGRQLEQYF. The CDR3 DNA is TGTGCCAGCAGCAATGCGGGACGACAGTTGGAGCAGTACTTC. The full variable domain, in which reference TRBV5-5 and TRBJ2-7 provide the parts outside the CDR3, is DAGVTQSPTHLIKTRGQQVTLRCSPISGHKSVSWYQQVLGQGPQFIFQYYEKEERGRGNFPDRFSARQFPNYSSELNVNALLLGDSALYLCASSNAGRQLEQYFGPGTRLTVT.